The rows below give T cell receptor beta chains drawn from one sample of a study of cytomegalovirus exposure and HLA in healthy donors. Generated by immunoSEQ multiplex PCR, the TCRdb table keeps only in-frame clones and is missing some. This sample has some 150,000 clones, with roughly 86% found just once. Material: PBMCs. Receptors originate from a man aged 18 to 30 in good health and CMV-seropositive. The CDR3 runs from the conserved cysteine through the conserved F or W. The order of the fields is D gene, J gene, clone size, V gene, CDR3 DNA, CDR3 protein. A D gene is named only where the DNA matches it firmly. Where a row states a size, it is once, few, many or the class of an expanded clone; other rows omit it.

>.|TRBJ1-2|.|TRBV6-1
TGTGCCAGCAGTGAAGCGATAGGGAGGGTGAGCGCAGGGGATGGCTACACCTTC
CASSEAIGRVSAGDGYTF
>.|TRBJ1-2|.|TRBV30
TGTGCCTGGAGTGTATCTTCCGGGGGAAAAGCAGCCTTC
CAWSVSSGGKAAF
>TRBD2|TRBJ2-7|few|TRBV2
TGTGCCAGCAGTGACGGACTAGCTTCCTACGAGCAGTACTTC
CASSDGLASYEQYF
>.|TRBJ1-5|.|TRBV25-1
TGTGCCAGCGGGGAGGGCAATCAGCCCCAGCATTTT
CASGEGNQPQHF
>TRBD1|TRBJ2-1|.|TRBV5-1
TGCGCCAGCAGCCTGGACAGGGCTGAGCAGTTCTTC
CASSLDRAEQFF
>.|TRBJ1-4|.|TRBV29-1
TGCAGCGTGAGGACAAGATTTAATGAAAAACTGTTTTTT
CSVRTRFNEKLFF
>.|TRBJ1-5|.|TRBV7-2
TGTGCCAGCAGCTTACCCCCAGGAATGAATCAGCCCCAGCATTTT
CASSLPPGMNQPQHF
>.|TRBJ2-3|.|TRBV2
TGTGCCACGGGAACTAAAAGAGATACGCAGTATTTT
CATGTKRDTQYF
>.|TRBJ2-7|.|TRBV28
TGTGCCAGCAGTGTATTAGACGAGCAGTACTTC
CASSVLDEQYF
>.|TRBJ1-6|.|TRBV27
TGTGCCAGCAGTTTGGGAGGACTTTATAATTCACCCCTCCACTTT
CASSLGGLYNSPLHF
>TRBD1|TRBJ1-6|.|TRBV9
TGTGCCAGCAGCTCCCAGGGGGTACGGTCACCCCTCCACTTT
CASSSQGVRSPLHF
>.|TRBJ1-1|.|TRBV9
TGTGCCAGCAGCTTTCGACAGATGAACACTGAAGCTTTCTTT
CASSFRQMNTEAFF
>.|TRBJ1-2|.|TRBV6-5
TGTGCCAGCAAATTCGAGTATGGCTACACCTTC
CASKFEYGYTF
>.|TRBJ1-2|.|TRBV19
TGTGCCAGTAGTACCCCTACAGGGCAGCTTGGCTACACCTTC
CASSTPTGQLGYTF
>.|TRBJ2-3|.|TRBV19
TGTGCCAGTAGTAGGGCGGGACAGTACACAGATACGCAGTATTTT
CASSRAGQYTDTQYF
>TRBD1|TRBJ2-7|.|TRBV5-1
TGCGCCAGCAAAGACAGGGGGACGTCCTACGAGCAGTACTTC
CASKDRGTSYEQYF
>.|TRBJ1-1|.|TRBV10-1
TGCGCCAGCAGCCGGAGCGGCATGAACACTGAAGCTTTCTTT
CASSRSGMNTEAFF
>.|TRBJ1-4|.|TRBV6-5
TGTGCCAGCAGTTACTCTGAGGGGGGGAATGAAAAACTGTTTTTT
CASSYSEGGNEKLFF
>.|TRBJ1-5|.|TRBV7-8
TGTGCCAGCAGCACCAACGTACCAGAGGGTCAGCCCCAGCATTTT
CASSTNVPEGQPQHF
>.|TRBJ1-1|.|TRBV28
TGTGCCAGCAGTTGGGCGGGAGGGATCAACACTGAAGCTTTCTTT
CASSWAGGINTEAFF
>.|TRBJ1-3|few|TRBV16
TGTGCCAGCAGCCAAAGACTTCAGAGCACCATATATTTT
CASSQRLQSTIYF
>TRBD1|TRBJ1-1|.|TRBV29-1
TGCAGCGTTAAGAGGGCAGGGGGAGGAAAAACTGAAGCTTTCTTT
CSVKRAGGGKTEAFF
>.|TRBJ1-1|.|TRBV2
TGTGCCAGCAGGGCAGGCTTGGGCACTGAAGCTTTCTTT
CASRAGLGTEAFF
>.|TRBJ2-7|.|TRBV6-1
TGTGCCAGCAGCCCCAAGACAGGTGGGGCCGAGCAGTACTTC
CASSPKTGGAEQYF
>.|TRBJ1-5|once|TRBV6-5
TGTGCCAGTCGCGAGGCACGGAGGAGCAATCAGCCCCAGCATTTT
CASREARRSNQPQHF
>TRBD1|TRBJ1-5|.|TRBV4-1
TGCGCCAGCAGCCAAACCGGGACAGAAAGCAATCAGCCCCAGCATTTT
CASSQTGTESNQPQHF
>TRBD2|TRBJ2-7|.|TRBV2
TGTGCCAGCAGTGCAAGAACTAGCGGCAGCGACGAGCAGTACTTC
CASSARTSGSDEQYF
>TRBD2|TRBJ2-1|once|TRBV11-2
TGTGCCAGCAGCTCCTCGGGACTAGCGGGAAGTGAGCAGTTCTTC
CASSSSGLAGSEQFF
>.|TRBJ1-1|.|TRBV9
TGTGCCAGCAGCCAGAACAGGGCGGGTGAAGCTTTCTTT
CASSQNRAGEAFF
>.|TRBJ2-1|.|TRBV9
TGTGCCAGCAGCGTAGGAGTACAGGGATACCACAATGAGCAGTTCTTC
CASSVGVQGYHNEQFF
>.|TRBJ2-2|once|TRBV6-1
TGTGCCAGCAGGGGTAGCGGGAACACCGGGGAGCTGTTTTTT
CASRGSGNTGELFF
>.|TRBJ1-4|.|TRBV6-6
TGTGCCAGCAGTTATAGGGGCACTAATGAAAAACTGTTTTTT
CASSYRGTNEKLFF
>.|TRBJ1-5|.|TRBV19
TGTGCCAGTACCCCTAATCAGCCCCAGCATTTT
CASTPNQPQHF
>TRBD2|TRBJ2-7|.|TRBV19
TGTGCCAGTAGTATAGGCCCTAGCGGGAGAACCGAGCAGTACTTC
CASSIGPSGRTEQYF
>.|TRBJ1-5|.|TRBV2
TGTGCCAGCGGTTTTAACAGGGAGGGTCAGCCCCAGCATTTT
CASGFNREGQPQHF
>TRBD1|TRBJ2-1|.|TRBV11-2
TGTGCCAGCAGCTTAGTCGGACAGGTCTCTGAGCAGTTCTTC
CASSLVGQVSEQFF
>.|TRBJ1-5|.|TRBV27
TGTGCCAGCAGTTTATCGGGGCAGGGGAATAATCAGCCCCAGCATTTT
CASSLSGQGNNQPQHF
>.|TRBJ2-2|.|TRBV28
TGTGCCAGCTGGGGCCAGGGGTATACCGGGGAGCTGTTTTTT
CASWGQGYTGELFF
>.|TRBJ1-1|.|TRBV7-9
TGTGCCAGCAGCTCGGACATCGGAAGCGCTGAAGCTTTCTTT
CASSSDIGSAEAFF
>.|TRBJ2-3|.|TRBV30
TGTGCCTGGAGTGTTAAGGGGAAGGAGTCAGATACGCAGTATTTT
CAWSVKGKESDTQYF
>.|TRBJ2-7|few|TRBV7-8
TGTGCCAGCAGCTCAACAGGGAGACACGAGCAGTACTTC
CASSSTGRHEQYF
>TRBD1|TRBJ1-1|.|TRBV5-1
TGCGCCAGCAGCATACAGGACAGGAGGAACGCTGAAGCTTTCTTT
CASSIQDRRNAEAFF
>TRBD2|TRBJ2-1|.|TRBV6-5
TGTGCCAGCAGGGCTAGCGGGAGCTACAATGAGCAGTTCTTC
CASRASGSYNEQFF
>.|TRBJ2-2|.|TRBV6-1
TGTGCCAGCAGTGATCCAAACACCGGGGAGCTGTTTTTT
CASSDPNTGELFF
>TRBD1|TRBJ1-1|once|TRBV6-1
TGTGCCAGCAGAGGGACAGGGAACACTGAAGCTTTCTTT
CASRGTGNTEAFF
>.|TRBJ1-1|.|TRBV10-1
TGCGCCAGCAGTGAGGGGGAGGGGATTTGGACTGAAGCTTTCTTT
CASSEGEGIWTEAFF
>TRBD1|TRBJ2-1|.|TRBV18
TGTGCCAGCTCACCGGGACAGACCTACAATGAGCAGTTCTTC
CASSPGQTYNEQFF
>TRBD1|TRBJ2-2|.|TRBV9
TGTGCCAGCAGCCAGGGACAGGGGACCGGGGAGCTGTTTTTT
CASSQGQGTGELFF
>TRBD1|TRBJ2-3|.|TRBV7-9
TGTGCCAGCAGCTCCCCGGGACAGCTCACAGATACGCAGTATTTT
CASSSPGQLTDTQYF
>.|TRBJ1-1|once|TRBV11-2
TGTGCCAGCAGCTTTCAGACAGCCTTGAACACTGAAGCTTTCTTT
CASSFQTALNTEAFF
>.|TRBJ2-6|.|TRBV15
TGTGCCACCAGCAGAGATACGGCGGCAGCGACTGGGGCCAACGTCCTGACTTTC
CATSRDTAAATGANVLTF